These T cell receptor beta chains were read from a single sample in a study of T cell responses to AZD1222 COVID-19 vaccine. Generated by immunoSEQ multiplex PCR, the TCRdb table keeps only in-frame clones and is missing some. The sample consists of under 200,000 clones, approximately 92% of them appearing once. The sequencing used peripheral blood, collected 28 days after the second dose of the MenACWY control vaccine. The receptors here all came from an adult who received the MenACWY meningococcal vaccine as a control. CDR3s include the opening cysteine and the closing phenylalanine or tryptophan. The D gene is left open where the match is weak. The listing skips clone size in some rows; elsewhere it reads once, few, many or a size class.

- TRBJ2-3 - TRBV19 CASNPTGTDTQYF TGTGCCAGTAACCCGACGGGCACAGATACGCAGTATTTT
- TRBJ1-3 TRBD1 TRBV18 CASSPQTGEAGNTIYF TGTGCCAGCTCACCTCAGACAGGGGAGGCTGGAAACACCATATATTTT
- TRBJ2-1 TRBD2 TRBV7-7 CASSSTSGDSYNEQFF TGTGCCAGCAGCTCCACTAGCGGGGATTCCTACAATGAGCAGTTCTTC
- TRBJ2-7 - TRBV2 CASSVSFGATYEQYF TGTGCCAGCAGTGTATCATTTGGGGCAACCTACGAGCAGTACTTC
- TRBJ1-1 - TRBV28 CASTSLRALNTEAFF TGTGCCAGCACCTCCTTAAGGGCCCTGAACACTGAAGCTTTCTTT
- TRBJ1-2 TRBD1 TRBV7-3 CASSPRTGVGYTF TGTGCCAGCAGCCCTCGGACAGGGGTTGGCTACACCTTC
- TRBJ2-3 - TRBV9 CASSVSAKNPTDTQYF TGTGCCAGCAGCGTATCAGCTAAGAACCCCACAGATACGCAGTATTTT
- TRBJ2-7 - TRBV21-1 CASSLRTSLREGSYEQYF TGTGCCAGCAGCCTCAGAACATCCTTGAGGGAGGGCTCCTACGAGCAGTACTTC
- TRBJ2-6 TRBD1 TRBV28 CASSLDRGLAGANVLTF TGTGCCAGCAGTCTCGACAGGGGGCTTGCTGGGGCCAACGTCCTGACTTTC
once TRBJ2-1 TRBD2 TRBV9 CASSVAPSGRTTEQFF TGTGCCAGCAGCGTCGCCCCTAGCGGGAGAACCACAGAGCAGTTCTTC
- TRBJ2-1 TRBD2 TRBV7-9 CASSYRLAGGYNEQFF TGTGCCAGCAGCTACAGACTAGCGGGAGGATACAATGAGCAGTTCTTC
- TRBJ2-3 TRBD2 TRBV7-2 CASSPGLAGVGDTQYF TGTGCCAGCAGCCCGGGACTAGCGGGAGTCGGAGATACGCAGTATTTT
once TRBJ2-7 TRBD2 TRBV7-9 CATALAAGWGFEQYF TGTGCCACCGCACTAGCGGCGGGATGGGGGTTCGAGCAGTACTTC
- TRBJ1-2 TRBD1 TRBV6-6 CASRDRVGGYTF TGTGCCAGCAGGGACAGGGTCGGTGGCTACACCTTC
- TRBJ2-1 TRBD2 TRBV2 CASRLAATYNEQFF TGTGCCAGCCGACTAGCGGCCACCTACAATGAGCAGTTCTTC
- TRBJ1-1 - TRBV5-1 CASSLGGLDTEAFF TGCGCCAGCAGCTTGGGGGGTTTGGACACTGAAGCTTTCTTT
few TRBJ2-3 TRBD2 TRBV19 CASSIGLAITDTQYF TGTGCCAGTAGTATAGGACTAGCGATTACAGATACGCAGTATTTT
once TRBJ1-5 - TRBV19 CASSALGPQHF TGTGCCAGTAGCGCCCTAGGGCCCCAGCATTTT
- TRBJ1-5 - TRBV19 CASSIATGGNQPQHF TGTGCCAGTAGTATTGCGACAGGAGGCAATCAGCCCCAGCATTTT
- TRBJ2-1 - TRBV28 CAIGNEQFF TGTGCGATAGGCAATGAGCAGTTCTTC
- TRBJ2-3 TRBD2 TRBV28 CASRLAGTSTDTQYF TGTGCCAGCAGATTAGCGGGGACAAGCACAGATACGCAGTATTTT
- TRBJ1-1 - TRBV10-3 CAITPLPGGNTEAFF TGTGCCATCACCCCGTTGCCCGGCGGGAACACTGAAGCTTTCTTT
- TRBJ1-5 - TRBV7-2 CASSLIGGSGSQPQHF TGTGCCAGCAGCTTAATCGGAGGGAGTGGATCTCAGCCCCAGCATTTT
few TRBJ1-5 - TRBV30 CAWSGRVDQPQHF TGTGCCTGGAGTGGCAGGGTAGATCAGCCCCAGCATTTT
- TRBJ2-1 - TRBV7-9 CASSLSDDYNEQFF TGTGCCAGCAGTTTAAGCGACGACTACAATGAGCAGTTCTTC
- TRBJ1-6 TRBD1 TRBV5-1 CASSLGGQGNSPLHF TGCGCCAGCAGCTTGGGGGGACAGGGGAATTCACCCCTCCACTTT
- TRBJ1-3 - TRBV3-1/TRBV3-2 CASSQDLRTIYF TGTGCCAGCAGCCAAGATCTGCGCACCATATATTTT
- TRBJ2-5 TRBD2 TRBV3-1/TRBV3-2 CASSPRTSGRAGETQYF TGTGCCAGCAGCCCACGGACTAGCGGGAGGGCCGGTGAGACCCAGTACTTC
- TRBJ2-5 TRBD1 TRBV5-1 CASRRQGAKETQYF TGCGCCAGCAGAAGACAGGGGGCGAAGGAGACCCAGTACTTC
- TRBJ1-2 TRBD1 TRBV4-3 CASSQNAGGAGYGYTF TGCGCCAGCAGCCAAAATGCAGGGGGCGCGGGTTATGGCTACACCTTC
few TRBJ1-2 TRBD1 TRBV18 CASQDRGNGYTF TGTGCCAGCCAGGACAGGGGTAATGGCTACACCTTC
- TRBJ1-2 - TRBV28 CATPGGGDYGYTF TGTGCCACTCCCGGGGGGGGAGACTATGGCTACACCTTC
- TRBJ1-5 - TRBV2 CASTPVGGRFDQPQHF TGTGCCAGCACCCCGGTTGGGGGGCGATTTGATCAGCCCCAGCATTTT
- TRBJ1-5 - TRBV18 CASSTGTVSNQPQHF TGTGCCAGCTCTACCGGGACGGTCTCTAATCAGCCCCAGCATTTT
- TRBJ2-1 TRBD2 TRBV19 CASGEGGSVQFF TGTGCCAGTGGGGAGGGTGGGAGCGTGCAGTTCTTC
- TRBJ1-4 TRBD1 TRBV7-7 CASSPQQGDNEKLFF TGTGCTAGCAGCCCTCAACAGGGGGATAATGAAAAACTGTTTTTT
- TRBJ1-2 TRBD1 TRBV27 CASSLAGTGANYGYTF TGTGCCAGCAGTTTAGCGGGGACAGGGGCTAACTATGGCTACACCTTC
- TRBJ2-1 - TRBV27 CASSPLTYNEQFF TGTGCCAGCAGTCCGCTCACCTACAATGAGCAGTTCTTC
- TRBJ1-2 TRBD1 TRBV5-4 CASSFSPGGLYGYTF TGTGCCAGCAGCTTTTCGCCAGGGGGACTCTATGGCTACACCTTC
- TRBJ2-3 TRBD2 TRBV3-1/TRBV3-2 CASSQDRTSGSFDTQYF TGTGCCAGCAGCCAAGATAGGACTAGCGGGAGTTTTGATACGCAGTATTTT
- TRBJ1-5 - TRBV19 CASSITGGNQPQHF TGTGCCAGTAGTATAACAGGCGGAAATCAGCCCCAGCATTTT
- TRBJ2-1 TRBD2 TRBV7-3 CASGSGRAYNEQFF TGTGCCAGCGGTAGCGGGAGGGCCTACAATGAGCAGTTCTTC
- TRBJ1-2 - TRBV3-1/TRBV3-2 CASSPRQSPLYGYTF TGTGCCAGCAGCCCGCGACAGAGTCCCCTCTATGGCTACACCTTC
- TRBJ1-1 TRBD1 TRBV19 CASSSGTGFLAFF TGTGCCAGTAGTAGCGGGACAGGGTTTCTGGCTTTCTTT
- TRBJ2-7 - TRBV5-5 CASSLINSLTYEQYF TGTGCCAGCAGCTTGATCAACAGCCTCACCTACGAGCAGTACTTC
- TRBJ1-5 TRBD1 TRBV30 CAWSGGTGANQPQHF TGTGCCTGGAGTGGGGGGACAGGCGCGAATCAGCCCCAGCATTTT
- TRBJ2-3 - TRBV19 CASTTPGLGLTDTQYF TGTGCCAGTACCACACCCGGGTTGGGTCTCACAGATACGCAGTATTTT
- TRBJ1-2 - TRBV3-1/TRBV3-2 CASSKTGYGYTF TGTGCCAGCAGCAAGACGGGATATGGCTACACCTTC